The clone carrying this T cell receptor (beta chain) has ten or more counts. Antigen unknown. These data come from a study of early T cells in non-severe SARS-CoV-2 infection. Notes on the study in general: VDJdb-based matching was biased toward anti-spike CD8 responses and missed private and CD4 specificities.

Individual cDNA molecules received unique molecular identifiers during library preparation. TCRdb re-derived calls from the 5' RACE reads in MiXCR, one entry per CDR3 protein. The profile shows around 66,000 distinct CDR3 sequences, 5.5% to 7% of them singletons. This receptor was obtained from an adult who was a healthcare worker with PCR-confirmed SARS-CoV-2 infection or an uninfected control (not recorded which). Source: whole blood, taken at baseline.

The CDR3 coding sequence is TGTGCCTCCCGACTGACTAGCGGGAATTACGAGCAGTACTTC. It yields the protein CASRLTSGNYEQYF. The chain is built from TRBV3-1 and TRBJ2-7; 11 bases fit TRBD2. Germline V gene data show CDR1 as LGHDT and CDR2 as YNNKEL (reference sequence). V lost 11 bases to trimming and J lost 4 bases; unmatched junction nucleotides: 10. This CDR3 spans 14 amino acids.